Below are 7 T cell receptor beta chains sequenced from a single sample in a study of CD4+ T cells in melanoma. Sequencing was performed with immunoSEQ multiplex PCR; in TCRdb, only in-frame clones are kept and a portion is missing. The sample gives tens of thousands of clones, roughly 69% of which show up once; 4.8% is in the top ten. The sequencing input was tumor tissue. The receptors were gathered from a human donor with melanoma.

This chain joins TRBV6-1 and TRBJ1-4; D not resolved. This CDR3 comprises 15 residues. Germline CDR1 reads MNHNS; CDR2 reads SASEGT. The V and J ends lost 5 bases and 4 bases respectively, with 14 bases between them. The CDR3 nucleotides read TGTGCCAGCAGTTGGGAGGCGGCTGGTAATGAAAAACTGTTTTTT. This codes for CASSWEAAGNEKLFF.

Here the CDR3 DNA reads TGCGCCAGCACCGAGACAGGGTCCCCAGATACGCAGTATTTT. The encoded protein is CASTETGSPDTQYF. J is TRBJ2-3 and V is TRBV5-1; 7 nucleotides align to TRBD1. The CDR3 has 14 amino acids. The trim removed 6 bases at V and 4 bases at J, leaving 8 bases unmatched. Germline V gene sequence: CDR1 SGHRS, CDR2 YFSETQ.

V usage is TRBV18 and J usage is TRBJ1-3, with a possible D match to TRBD1 (5 bases). V dropped 4 bases and J dropped 0 bases, with 16 bases sitting between them. CDR1 and CDR2 (germline): KGHSH, LQKENI. The CDR3 loop spans 17 amino acids. The CDR3 DNA is TGTGCCAGCTCACTTCTTAATCCCGGGACCTCTGGAAACACCATATATTTT. Translated: CASSLLNPGTSGNTIYF.

The rearrangement links TRBV6-5 to TRBJ1-6; D not certain. The germline gives CDR1 MNHEY, CDR2 SVGAGI. This CDR3 is 16 amino acids long. V lost 2 bases to trimming and J lost 9 bases, with 17 bases between them. This CDR3 reads CASSYEWAGKSSPLHF. The DNA of the CDR3 is TGTGCCAGCAGTTACGAGTGGGCAGGAAAGAGTTCACCCCTCCACTTT.

The table lists this clone with a count of one. The gene calls are TRBV4-1 and TRBJ2-7; D is uncertain. Germline CDR1 is MGHRA and CDR2 is YSYEKL. This CDR3 spans 13 amino acids. V gave up 1 base and J gave up 5 bases, with 9 bases separating them. This CDR3 reads CASSQVLGNEQYF. In DNA form, the CDR3 reads TGCGCCAGCAGCCAAGTTTTAGGGAACGAGCAGTACTTC.

There are a few counts of this clone. This chain joins TRBV7-2 and TRBJ1-1; a weak D match, TRBD1 (6 bases). The V and J ends lost 4 bases and 0 bases respectively, with 9 bases between them. The length of the CDR3 is 14 residues. From germline, CDR1 is SGHTA and CDR2 FQGNSA. CDR3 bases: TGTGCCAGCAGCTACAGGGCCCTGAACACTGAAGCTTTCTTT. The encoded protein is CASSYRALNTEAFF.

J is TRBJ1-1 and V is TRBV11-2; D is unclear. Trimming cost V 0 bases and J 4 bases, with 12 bases left between them. CDR3 size: 15 residues. Germline CDR1 SGHAT, CDR2 FQNNGV. The CDR3 DNA reads TGTGCCAGCAGCTTAGAGATAGGGAGTATCACTGAAGCTTTCTTT. Translated, it gives CASSLEIGSITEAFF.